Each of the 25 T cell receptor beta chains below was sequenced from the same sample in a study of graft-versus-host responses after intestinal transplantation. The table came from immunoSEQ multiplex PCR; TCRdb's copy has only in-frame clones and leaves some out. The table lists about 130,000 clones, over 90% of them singletons. Their antigens are not known. This sample comprised unstimulated CD4+ T cells sorted from spleen or lymph node cells, obtained before intestinal transplant. Receptors were obtained from a human donor who received an intestinal transplant.

The J gene is TRBJ2-1, the V gene TRBV18; D could derive from TRBD1 or TRBD2 (5 bases each). The CDR3 runs to 15 residues. Germline values: CDR1 KGHSH, CDR2 LQKENI. Trimming left V 2 bases short and J 3 bases short, with 11 bases between. Here the CDR3 DNA reads TGTGCCAGCTCACCAGGGGGATCTCGCTACAATGAGCAGTTCTTC. The encoded protein is CASSPGGSRYNEQFF. The variable domain in full, completed from reference TRBV18 and TRBJ2-1, reads NAGVMQNPRHLVRRRGQEARLRCSPMKGHSHVYWYRQLPEEGLKFMVYLQKENIIDESGMPKERFSAEFPKEGPSILRIQQVVRGDSAAYFCASSPGGSRYNEQFFGPGTRLTVL.

This chain links TRBV9 with TRBJ2-2; 12 nucleotides match TRBD2. The CDR3 has 20 amino acids. V shed 0 bases, J shed 5 bases, and the junction held 14 bases outside the gene matches. Germline values: CDR1 SGDLS, CDR2 YYNGEE. In nucleotides, the CDR3 is TGTGCCAGCAGCGTAGGGTCACTAGCGGGAGGACTCCATGGGACCGGGGAGCTGTTTTTT. It codes for CASSVGSLAGGLHGTGELFF.

The rearrangement uses TRBV5-1 and TRBJ2-7, with D perhaps TRBD2 (5 bases). V shed 0 bases and J shed 1 base, with 11 bases lying between them. There are 15 residues in the CDR3. Germline loops: CDR1 SGHRS, CDR2 YFSETQ. In DNA, the CDR3 is TGCGCCAGCAGCTTGGTGTCTAGCCGATCCTACGAGCAGTACTTC. Protein product: CASSLVSSRSYEQYF.

This chain joins TRBV9 and TRBJ2-1; D is unresolved. Trimming shortened V by 3 bases and J by 4 bases, and 11 bases separated the two germline ends. The CDR3 is 14 amino acids. Germline V gene lookup returns CDR1 SGDLS and CDR2 YYNGEE. This CDR3 reads CASSAIGPYNEQFF. The CDR3 DNA reads TGTGCCAGCAGCGCAATCGGGCCTTACAATGAGCAGTTCTTC.

This clone showed up just a few times. The V and J genes are TRBV7-9 and TRBJ2-7; 8 bases fit TRBD1. The germline gives CDR1 SEHNR, CDR2 FQNEAQ (reference sequence). CDR3 length: 13 amino acids. V lost 3 bases and J lost 3; bases outside the gene matches: 1. CDR3 protein: CASSFGQGYEQYF. In DNA, the CDR3 is TGTGCCAGCAGCTTCGGACAGGGCTACGAGCAGTACTTC.

The V and J genes are TRBV9 and TRBJ2-2, with D possibly being TRBD1 (5 bases). The CDR3 covers 14 residues. V lost 1 base to trimming and J lost 4 bases, with 8 bases between them. Germline CDR1 SGDLS, CDR2 YYNGEE. Here the CDR3 DNA reads TGTGCCAGCAGCGTATCTAGGGGCACCGGGGAGCTGTTTTTT. It specifies CASSVSRGTGELFF.

This clone has a single count. This chain joins TRBV5-4 and TRBJ2-7, with D perhaps matching TRBD1 or TRBD2 (5 bases each). Germline lookup yields CDR1 SGHNT and CDR2 YYREEE (reference sequence). The CDR3 consists of 13 residues. V was trimmed by 4 bases and J by 3 bases, leaving 11 bases between them. The CDR3 DNA is TGTGCCAGCAGCCGGGACCTATACTACGAGCAGTACTTC. Translated: CASSRDLYYEQYF.

The V gene is TRBV5-1, the J gene TRBJ2-7; D might be TRBD1 (6 bases). CDR3 length: 16 amino acids. Deletions cut 1 base from V and 0 bases from J, with 14 bases between. Germline-derived CDR1 and CDR2 are SGHRS and YFSETQ. The CDR3 here is CASSLPRDTSSYEQYF. CDR3 nucleotide sequence: TGCGCCAGCAGCTTGCCCAGGGACACGAGCTCCTACGAGCAGTACTTC.

This chain connects TRBV19 to TRBJ2-7; D is uncertain. Germline lookup yields CDR1 LNHDA and CDR2 SQIVND (reference sequence). The CDR3 consists of 15 residues. The ends were cut back, 1 base at V and 3 bases at J, with 13 bases in the middle. This CDR3 reads CASSIVGAWDYEQYF. Here the CDR3 DNA reads TGTGCCAGTAGTATAGTCGGAGCGTGGGACTACGAGCAGTACTTC.

The J gene is TRBJ1-1, the V gene TRBV6-1, with 8 bases matching TRBD1. V shed 7 bases and J 3 bases; nucleotides not matched to a gene: 7. The CDR3 totals 14 residues. The germline gives CDR1 MNHNS, CDR2 SASEGT. CDR3 nucleotides: TGTGCCAGCACTCGACAGGGGTTGTACACTGAAGCTTTCTTT. Translating it yields CASTRQGLYTEAFF.

This chain joins TRBV27 and TRBJ1-5; TRBD1 aligns across 8 bases. The germline CDR1 and CDR2 sequences are MNHEY and SMNVEV (reference sequence). The V and J ends lost 2 bases and 5 bases, in that order; junction bases with no gene match: 2. The CDR3 has 14 amino acids. The CDR3 DNA reads TGTGCCAGCAGTTTAGGGACAGGCCATCAGCCCCAGCATTTT. This gives the protein CASSLGTGHQPQHF.

V gene TRBV6-5 combines with J gene TRBJ1-5, with a tentative D call TRBD1 (5 bases). Trimming stripped 4 bases from V and 7 bases from J, with 14 bases between. Germline-derived CDR1 and CDR2 are MNHEY and SVGAGI. The CDR3 covers 14 residues. The CDR3 region has the DNA TGTGCCAGCAGTTCGGAGGGGATAGGGCAGCCCCAGCATTTT. Residues: CASSSEGIGQPQHF.

This clone has only one observation. The chain employs TRBV7-8 and TRBJ2-1; 13 bases are shared with TRBD2. The CDR3 is 16 amino acids. Germline V gene data show CDR1 as SGHVS and CDR2 as FQNEAQ. J lost 6 bases, V lost 1 base, and 3 bases had no gene match. The CDR3 DNA sequence: TGTGCCAGCAGCTTAGTACTAGCGGGAGGGAGCAATGAGCAGTTCTTC. Translated: CASSLVLAGGSNEQFF.

The chain has TRBV5-4 and TRBJ2-3; D is undetermined. The CDR3 is made up of 12 amino acids. Germline lookup yields CDR1 SGHNT and CDR2 YYREEE (reference sequence). V lost 2 bases and J 5 bases, leaving 6 bases between the germline ends. CDR3 protein: CASSLIRDTQYF. CDR3 nucleotides: TGTGCCAGCAGCTTAATCAGAGATACGCAGTATTTT.

J is TRBJ2-1 and V is TRBV11-1, with D hard to call. The germline V gene encodes CDR1 SGHAT and CDR2 FQDESV (reference sequence). The CDR3 consists of 14 residues. V was clipped by 6 bases and J by 8 bases, with 17 bases between them. The DNA for the CDR3 is TGTGCCAGCAGTTTTGGGCCTGGGGTCGATGAGCAGTTCTTC. Its translation: CASSFGPGVDEQFF.

The rearrangement joins TRBV19 to TRBJ1-4; 7 bases align to TRBD1. Germline trimming cut 3 bases from V and 6 bases from J; bases unmatched to any gene: 4. Per the germline V gene, CDR1 is LNHDA and CDR2 is SQIVND (reference sequence). The CDR3 has 14 residues. The CDR3 nucleotides read TGTGCCAGTAGTATTAACAGGGGTGATGAAAAACTGTTTTTT. Protein: CASSINRGDEKLFF. The full variable domain, its missing parts supplied by reference TRBV19 and TRBJ1-4, is DGGITQSPKYLFRKEGQNVTLSCEQNLNHDAMYWYRQDPGQGLRLIYYSQIVNDFQKGDIAEGYSVSREKKESFPLTVTSAQKNPTAFYLCASSINRGDEKLFFGSGTQLSVL.

The V gene is TRBV7-8, the J gene TRBJ2-2; D might be TRBD2 (6 bases). Germline V gene data show CDR1 as SGHVS and CDR2 as FQNEAQ. This CDR3 contains 15 residues. V was clipped by 5 bases and J by 6 bases, with 16 bases between them. The CDR3 region is CASSPEGIAAGELFF. The CDR3 nucleotides read TGTGCCAGCAGCCCGGAGGGGATTGCGGCCGGGGAGCTGTTTTTT.

The chain is built from TRBV5-1 and TRBJ2-7; TRBD2 matches at 7 bases. J was trimmed by 1 base and V by 4 bases; bases with no gene match: 11. There are 16 residues in the CDR3. Germline CDR1 SGHRS, CDR2 YFSETQ. CDR3: CASSPGLGKMSYEQYF. The CDR3 DNA reads as TGCGCCAGCAGCCCCGGACTAGGAAAGATGTCCTACGAGCAGTACTTC.

The V call is TRBV5-1, the J call TRBJ1-2, with 10 nucleotides matching TRBD1. V shed 4 bases, J shed 3 bases, and the junction held 3 bases outside the gene matches. This CDR3 contains 14 residues. CDR1 SGHRS and CDR2 YFSETQ come from the germline V gene. The CDR3 reads CASSMTGGDYGYTF. The DNA of the CDR3 is TGCGCCAGCAGCATGACAGGGGGCGACTATGGCTACACCTTC.

The chain couples TRBV9 to TRBJ2-5, with 7 bases that match TRBD1. This CDR3 spans 14 amino acids. With 4 bases clipped from V and 5 bases from J, the junction kept 8 bases outside the gene matches. The germline CDR1 and CDR2 sequences are SGDLS and YYNGEE. In nucleotides, the CDR3 is TGTGCCAGCAGCCCGCGGACAGGCGGCGAGACCCAGTACTTC. This encodes CASSPRTGGETQYF.

The chain employs TRBV2 and TRBJ2-4, with 11 nucleotides matching TRBD2. The CDR3 is made up of 15 amino acids. The trim removed 6 bases at V and 1 base at J, leaving 2 bases unmatched. Germline loops: CDR1 SNHLY, CDR2 FYNNEI. DNA for the CDR3: TGTGCCAGCAGACTAGCGGGAGTGGCCAAAAACATTCAGTACTTC. Translated, it gives CASRLAGVAKNIQYF.

This clone was picked up one time. The V call is TRBV19, the J call TRBJ1-5; 8 bases align to TRBD1. The trim removed 11 bases at V and 2 bases at J, leaving 5 bases unmatched. Germline assignment: CDR1 LNHDA and CDR2 SQIVND (reference sequence). CDR3 length: 13 residues. In nucleotides, the CDR3 is TGTGCCTCCGCGGGACAGGGCAATCAGCCCCAGCATTTT. It yields the protein CASAGQGNQPQHF.

A single count supports this clone. The rearrangement joins TRBV7-9 to TRBJ2-7; no firm D call. V lost 1 base, J lost 4 bases, and 5 bases lay in between. Germline lookup yields CDR1 SEHNR and CDR2 FQNEAQ (reference sequence). CDR3 length: 12 residues. This CDR3 is CASSLGWYEQYF. The CDR3 coding sequence is TGTGCCAGCAGCTTAGGTTGGTACGAGCAGTACTTC.

The chain has TRBV4-1 and TRBJ2-7, with 9 bases fitting TRBD2. V dropped 1 base and J dropped 1; count of bases not matched to a gene: 5. Germline-derived CDR1 and CDR2 are MGHRA and YSYEKL. This CDR3 spans 16 amino acids. For the CDR3, the DNA is TGCGCCAGCAGCCAAGGGAGCGGGAGGACATCCTACGAGCAGTACTTC. It translates to CASSQGSGRTSYEQYF.

This clone was picked up one time. The chain is built from TRBV7-9 and TRBJ2-7; no clear D gene. CDR3 length: 14 amino acids. The ends were cut back, 5 bases at V and 6 bases at J, with 17 bases in the middle. Germline CDR1 reads SEHNR; CDR2 reads FQNEAQ (reference sequence). CDR3 nucleotide sequence: TGTGCCAGCAGCCCTCTTTCCCCCTGGGGCGAGCAGTACTTC. Translated: CASSPLSPWGEQYF.